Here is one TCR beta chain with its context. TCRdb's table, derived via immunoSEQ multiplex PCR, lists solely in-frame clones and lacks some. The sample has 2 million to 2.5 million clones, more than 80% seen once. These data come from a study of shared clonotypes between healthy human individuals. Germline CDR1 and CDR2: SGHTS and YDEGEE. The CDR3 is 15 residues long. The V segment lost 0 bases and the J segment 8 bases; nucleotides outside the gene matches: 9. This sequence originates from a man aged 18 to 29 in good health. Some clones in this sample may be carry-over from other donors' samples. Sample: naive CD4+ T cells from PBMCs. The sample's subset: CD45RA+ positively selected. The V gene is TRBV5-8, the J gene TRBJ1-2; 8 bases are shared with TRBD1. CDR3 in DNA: TGTGCCAGCAGCTTGGGGGGCAGGGGGCGAGGAGGCTACACCTTC. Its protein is CASSLGGRGRGGYTF.